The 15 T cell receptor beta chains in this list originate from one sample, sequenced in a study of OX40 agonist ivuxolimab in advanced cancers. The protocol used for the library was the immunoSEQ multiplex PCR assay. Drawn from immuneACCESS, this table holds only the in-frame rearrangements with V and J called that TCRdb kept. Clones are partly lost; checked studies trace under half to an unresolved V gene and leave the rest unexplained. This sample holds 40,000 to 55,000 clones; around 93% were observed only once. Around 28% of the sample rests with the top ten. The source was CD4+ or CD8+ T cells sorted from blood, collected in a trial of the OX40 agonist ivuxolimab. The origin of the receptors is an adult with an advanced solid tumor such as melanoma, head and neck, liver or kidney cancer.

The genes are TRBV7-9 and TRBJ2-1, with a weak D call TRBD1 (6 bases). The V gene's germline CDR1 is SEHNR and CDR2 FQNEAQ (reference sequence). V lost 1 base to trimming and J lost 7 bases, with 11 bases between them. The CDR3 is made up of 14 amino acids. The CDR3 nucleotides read TGTGCCAGCAGCTTAGTAGTGACAGGTAATGAGCAGTTCTTC. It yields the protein CASSLVVTGNEQFF.

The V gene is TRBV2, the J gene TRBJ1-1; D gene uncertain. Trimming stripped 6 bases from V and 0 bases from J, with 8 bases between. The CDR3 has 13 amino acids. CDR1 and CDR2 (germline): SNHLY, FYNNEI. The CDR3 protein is CASRWVMNTEAFF. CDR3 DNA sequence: TGTGCCAGCAGATGGGTTATGAACACTGAAGCTTTCTTT.

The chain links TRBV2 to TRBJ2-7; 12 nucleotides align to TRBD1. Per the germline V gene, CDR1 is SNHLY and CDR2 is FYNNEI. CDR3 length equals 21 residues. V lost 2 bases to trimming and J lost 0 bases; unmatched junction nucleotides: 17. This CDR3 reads CASSERGWGQGAPKTSYEQYF. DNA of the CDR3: TGTGCCAGCAGTGAAAGGGGTTGGGGACAGGGGGCGCCTAAGACCTCCTACGAGCAGTACTTC.

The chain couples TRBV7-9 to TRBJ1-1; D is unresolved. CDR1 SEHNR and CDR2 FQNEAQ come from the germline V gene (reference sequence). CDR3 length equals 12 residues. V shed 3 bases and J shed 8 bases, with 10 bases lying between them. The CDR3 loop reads CASSFRPEEAFF. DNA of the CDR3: TGTGCCAGCAGCTTTCGTCCGGAGGAAGCTTTCTTT.

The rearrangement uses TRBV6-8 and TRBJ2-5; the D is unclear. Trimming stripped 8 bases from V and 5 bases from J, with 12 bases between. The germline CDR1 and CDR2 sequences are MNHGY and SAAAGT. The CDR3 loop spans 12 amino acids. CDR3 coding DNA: TGTGCCAGCCTTCACCCGTCGGAGACCCAGTACTTC. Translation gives CASLHPSETQYF.

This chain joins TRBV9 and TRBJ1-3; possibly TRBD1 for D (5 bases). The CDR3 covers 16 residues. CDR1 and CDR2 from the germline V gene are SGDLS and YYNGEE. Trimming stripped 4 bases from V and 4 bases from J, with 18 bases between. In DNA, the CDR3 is TGTGCCAGCAGCTTACGACAAAGGGGAGCCGGAAACACCATATATTTT. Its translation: CASSLRQRGAGNTIYF. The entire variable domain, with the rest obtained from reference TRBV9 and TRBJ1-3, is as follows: DSGVTQTPKHLITATGQRVTLRCSPRSGDLSVYWYQQSLDQGLQFLIQYYNGEERAKGNILERFSAQQFPDLHSELNLSSLELGDSALYFCASSLRQRGAGNTIYFGEGSWLTVV.

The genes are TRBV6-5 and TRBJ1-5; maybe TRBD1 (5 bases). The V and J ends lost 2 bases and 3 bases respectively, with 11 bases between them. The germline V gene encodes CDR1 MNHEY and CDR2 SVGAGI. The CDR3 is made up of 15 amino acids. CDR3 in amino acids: CASSYEGSPNQPQHF. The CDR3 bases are TGTGCCAGCAGTTACGAGGGGTCCCCCAATCAGCCCCAGCATTTT.

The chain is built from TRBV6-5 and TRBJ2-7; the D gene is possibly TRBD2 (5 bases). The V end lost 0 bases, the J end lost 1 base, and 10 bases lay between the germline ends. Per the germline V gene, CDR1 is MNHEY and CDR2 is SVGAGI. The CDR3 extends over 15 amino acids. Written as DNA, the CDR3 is TGTGCCAGCAGTTACTCCGGAGGCTCTTCCTACGAGCAGTACTTC. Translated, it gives CASSYSGGSSYEQYF.

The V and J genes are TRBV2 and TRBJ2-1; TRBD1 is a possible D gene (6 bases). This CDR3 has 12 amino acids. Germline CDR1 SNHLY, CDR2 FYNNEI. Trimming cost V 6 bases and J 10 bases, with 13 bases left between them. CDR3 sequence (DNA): TGTGCCAGCAGCCTCGGACAGTACGAGCAGTTCTTC. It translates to CASSLGQYEQFF. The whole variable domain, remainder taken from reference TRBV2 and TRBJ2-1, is EPEVTQTPSHQVTQMGQEVILRCVPISNHLYFYWYRQILGQKVEFLVSFYNNEISEKSEIFDDQFSVERPDGSNFTLKIRSTKLEDSAMYFCASSLGQYEQFFGPGTRLTVL.

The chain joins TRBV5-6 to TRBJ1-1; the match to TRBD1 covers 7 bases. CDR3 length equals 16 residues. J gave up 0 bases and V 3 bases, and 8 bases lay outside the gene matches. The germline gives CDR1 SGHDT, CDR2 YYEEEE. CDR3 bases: TGTGCCAGCAGCTCCGAAGGGACAGACATGAACACTGAAGCTTTCTTT. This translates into CASSSEGTDMNTEAFF.

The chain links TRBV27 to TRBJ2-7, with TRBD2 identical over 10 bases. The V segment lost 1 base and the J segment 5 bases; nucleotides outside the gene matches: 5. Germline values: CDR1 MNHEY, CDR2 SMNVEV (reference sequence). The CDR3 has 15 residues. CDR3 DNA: TGTGCCAGCAGTTTATTGACTAGCGGGCGGGACGAGCAGTACTTC. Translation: CASSLLTSGRDEQYF.

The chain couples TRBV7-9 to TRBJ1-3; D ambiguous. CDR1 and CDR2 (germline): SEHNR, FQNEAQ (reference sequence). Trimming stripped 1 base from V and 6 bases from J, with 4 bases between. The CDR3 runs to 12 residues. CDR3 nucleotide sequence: TGTGCCAGCAGCTTAGTTGTAAACACCATATATTTT. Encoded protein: CASSLVVNTIYF.

The CDR3 sequence: CASSPKTGRSYNEQFF. Here the CDR3 DNA reads TGTGCCAGCAGCCCTAAGACGGGACGCTCCTACAATGAGCAGTTCTTC. The rearrangement joins TRBV14 to TRBJ2-1; D is possibly TRBD1 or TRBD2 (5 bases each). CDR1 is SGHDN, CDR2 FVKESK, per germline. CDR3 length equals 16 residues. With 4 bases removed from V and 0 bases from J, the gap between germline ends came to 13 bases.

The CDR3 region has the DNA TGTGCCAGCAGTTATGAGCTAACAGGGGCGTACTACGAGCAGTACTTC. Its translation: CASSYELTGAYYEQYF. The V gene is TRBV6-5, the J gene TRBJ2-7; 7 nucleotides match TRBD1. Germline V gene sequence: CDR1 MNHEY, CDR2 SVGAGI. The CDR3 extends over 16 amino acids. J was trimmed by 3 bases and V by 3 bases; bases with no gene match: 11.

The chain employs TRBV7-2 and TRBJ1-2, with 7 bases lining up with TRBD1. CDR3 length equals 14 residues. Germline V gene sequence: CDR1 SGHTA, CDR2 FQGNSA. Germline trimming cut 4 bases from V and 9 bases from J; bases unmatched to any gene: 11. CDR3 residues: CASSSRDSLLRYTF. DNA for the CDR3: TGTGCCAGCAGCTCCCGGGACAGCCTCTTACGCTACACCTTC.